The next 31 T cell receptor beta chains were all read from a single sample in a study of T cells expressing NK-cell markers. No DNA is given; TCRdb re-called the 5' RACE reads and lists each CDR3 protein once. This table lists 500,000 or so distinct CDR3 sequences. The sample was blood T cells: a sorted CD56 or NKG2C T cell subset, CD4+ or CD8+ T cells, or bulk PBMC T cells (not recorded which). Receptors were obtained from a man younger than 35 in good health.

The chain employs TRBV5-8 and TRBJ2-5; TCRdb outputs TRBD2, but without DNA this stays unchecked. The length of the CDR3 is 16 residues. Germline V gene lookup returns CDR1 SGHTS and CDR2 YDEGEE. The CDR3 loop reads CASSFQGLAGRETQYF.

The genes are TRBV29-1 and TRBJ2-1; TCRdb proposes TRBD2, but this gene call is untestable without DNA. CDR1 is SQVTM, CDR2 ANQGSEA, per germline. The length of the CDR3 is 13 residues. The CDR3 sequence is CSVEEAQNNEQFF.

The chain joins TRBV5-1 to TRBJ2-1. CDR1 is SGHRS and CDR2 is YFSETQ in the germline V gene. CDR3 length: 15 residues. The CDR3 sequence is CASSLASGYYNEQFF.

The rearrangement joins TRBV6-2 or TRBV6-3 to TRBJ2-1; absent DNA, TCRdb's TRBD2 call cannot be checked. Germline lookup yields CDR1 MNHEY and CDR2 SVGEGT. The CDR3 is 14 residues long. The chain's CDR3 is CASSRSSGKREQFF.

The rearrangement links TRBV12-3 or TRBV12-4 to TRBJ2-3; lacking DNA, the TRBD1 call made by TCRdb goes unchecked. The CDR3 is made up of 14 amino acids. CDR3 amino acids: CASSSPTGEDTQYF.

The rearrangement joins TRBV5-1 to TRBJ2-1; TCRdb proposes TRBD1, but this gene call is untestable without DNA. Per the germline V gene, CDR1 is SGHRS and CDR2 is YFSETQ. The CDR3 spans 14 residues. CDR3 residues: CASSSAGQGDEQFF.

J is TRBJ2-1 and V is TRBV20-1. Germline CDR1 and CDR2: DFQATT and SNEGSKA (reference sequence). CDR3 length: 15 residues. CDR3 protein: CSARDPLLSYNEQFF.

The J gene is TRBJ1-3, the V gene TRBV6-1; TCRdb's D call of TRBD1 is untestable without DNA. Germline lookup yields CDR1 MNHNS and CDR2 SASEGT. The CDR3 length is 16 residues. This CDR3 is CATARGSLNSGNTIYF.

The chain joins TRBV5-1 to TRBJ1-4; TCRdb returns TRBD1, unconfirmable since there is no DNA. Per the germline V gene, CDR1 is SGHRS and CDR2 is YFSETQ. There are 14 residues in the CDR3. CDR3 in amino acids: CASSPSLQFAKLFF.

The chain links TRBV4-1 to TRBJ2-1; TCRdb outputs TRBD2, but without DNA this stays unchecked. The CDR3 sequence is 17 residues long. Germline V gene data show CDR1 as MGHRA and CDR2 as YSYEKL. The CDR3 spells CASSKGTSGGAYNEQFF.

J is TRBJ2-1 and V is TRBV5-1; no DNA is available, so the TRBD2 call from TCRdb remains unchecked. CDR3 size: 14 residues. CDR1 SGHRS and CDR2 YFSETQ come from the germline V gene. The CDR3 sequence: CASIAGVDYNEQFF.

This sequence joins TRBV20-1 and TRBJ2-3. The germline V gene encodes CDR1 DFQATT and CDR2 SNEGSKA (reference sequence). This CDR3 is 13 amino acids long. The CDR3 protein is CSASGVQSDTQYF.

V usage is TRBV28 and J usage is TRBJ1-2; no DNA is available, so the TRBD1 call from TCRdb remains unchecked. The CDR3 is made up of 15 amino acids. In germline, CDR1 is MDHEN, CDR2 SYDVKM. CDR3 protein: CASRPKRDSFYGYTF.

The genes are TRBV4-1 and TRBJ1-1; the TCRdb D gene call, TRBD1, has no DNA to confirm it. The CDR3 length is 18 residues. Germline V gene sequence: CDR1 MGHRA, CDR2 YSYEKL. The CDR3 is CASSQEGGRSGLHTEAFF.

V is TRBV4-3 and J is TRBJ1-1. From germline, CDR1 is LGHNA and CDR2 YSLEER. The CDR3 runs to 16 residues. CDR3 region: CASSQDRSRLNTEAFF.

The chain joins TRBV11-2 to TRBJ1-1; checking the TCRdb D call of TRBD1 is not possible without DNA. CDR3 length: 14 amino acids. Germline CDR1 reads SGHAT; CDR2 reads FQNNGV. The CDR3 region is CASGQERLDTEAFF.

The chain recombines TRBV11-1 with TRBJ2-7; TCRdb's assignment of TRBD1 cannot be checked, as there is no DNA. The CDR3 has 18 amino acids. The germline V gene has CDR1 SGHAT and CDR2 FQDESV (reference sequence). This CDR3 reads CASRRYRGSGGAPYEQYF.

The CDR3 region is CASSIRGGVGEKLFF. The rearrangement joins TRBV3-1 to TRBJ1-4; lacking DNA, the TRBD1 call made by TCRdb goes unchecked. The CDR3 loop spans 15 amino acids. From germline, CDR1 is LGHDT and CDR2 YNNKEL (reference sequence).

The J gene is TRBJ2-7, the V gene TRBV18; TCRdb names TRBD2, which stays unverified in the absence of DNA. The CDR3 contains 18 residues. Germline CDR1 is KGHSH and CDR2 is LQKENI. CDR3 sequence: CASSPSPNSGVSSYEQYF.

V is TRBV4-1 and J is TRBJ1-1. Germline CDR1 and CDR2: MGHRA and YSYEKL. This CDR3 has 14 amino acids. CDR3 residues: CASSQDLRNTEAFF.

The rearrangement uses TRBV20-1 and TRBJ1-1; the TRBD1 assignment by TCRdb is unverifiable without DNA. CDR1 is DFQATT, CDR2 SNEGSKA, per germline (reference sequence). The CDR3 runs 12 residues. This CDR3 is CSASQGNTEAFF.

This rearrangement joins TRBV10-3 to TRBJ2-1; TCRdb reports TRBD2, a call that lacks DNA to check it against. This CDR3 region has 14 residues. Germline loops: CDR1 ENHRY, CDR2 SYGVKD. CDR3 loop: CAISTSGSSNEQFF.

J is TRBJ2-1 and V is TRBV27; absent DNA, TCRdb's TRBD2 call cannot be checked. The germline CDR1 and CDR2 sequences are MNHEY and SMNVEV (reference sequence). The CDR3 extends over 14 amino acids. The CDR3 region is CASSSGDFYNEQFF.

This chain's CDR3 is CASSQGTPGLAGQEQFF. J is TRBJ2-1 and V is TRBV4-3; TCRdb names TRBD2, which stays unverified in the absence of DNA. The germline V gene encodes CDR1 LGHNA and CDR2 YSLEER. The CDR3 covers 17 residues.

The J gene is TRBJ1-2, the V gene TRBV5-1. Germline loops: CDR1 SGHRS, CDR2 YFSETQ. The CDR3 contains 14 residues. The CDR3 sequence is CASSLEGRDYGYTF.

The chain links TRBV7-2 to TRBJ1-5. The CDR3 totals 14 residues. The germline gives CDR1 SGHTA, CDR2 FQGNSA. The CDR3 sequence is CASSFGGVVRPQHF.

The CDR3 protein is CASSLAASGWEQFF. The chain employs TRBV7-6 and TRBJ2-1; the D call from TCRdb, TRBD2, cannot be confirmed without DNA. The CDR3 has 14 amino acids. CDR1 is SGHVS, CDR2 FNYEAQ, per germline. Drawing the rest from reference TRBV7-6 and TRBJ2-1, the complete variable domain is GAGVSQSPRYKVTKRGQDVALRCDPISGHVSLYWYRQALGQGPEFLTYFNYEAQQDKSGLPNDRFSAERPEGSISTLTIQRTEQRDSAMYRCASSLAASGWEQFFGPGTRLTVL.

The chain links TRBV7-6 to TRBJ2-3; TCRdb reports TRBD2, a call that lacks DNA to check it against. Germline V gives CDR1 SGHVS, CDR2 FNYEAQ. This CDR3 comprises 17 residues. CDR3 amino acids: CASSLGGGGGRIDTQYF.

This rearrangement joins TRBV5-1 to TRBJ2-2; TCRdb's D gene call, TRBD2, goes unchecked for lack of DNA. Germline CDR1 is SGHRS and CDR2 is YFSETQ. The CDR3 is 16 residues long. CDR3 protein: CASSLMPSGTTGELFF.

The chain carries TRBV12-3 or TRBV12-4 and TRBJ2-2; the TCRdb call, TRBD2, lacks DNA for checking. This CDR3 is 17 amino acids long. CDR3 sequence reads: CASKTGLAGRDTGELFF.

This chain links TRBV3-1 with TRBJ1-3; TCRdb's assignment of TRBD1 cannot be checked, as there is no DNA. The CDR3 is 15 amino acids. Germline V CDR1 and CDR2: LGHDT, YNNKEL (reference sequence). The CDR3 loop reads CASSRGQFTGNTIYF.